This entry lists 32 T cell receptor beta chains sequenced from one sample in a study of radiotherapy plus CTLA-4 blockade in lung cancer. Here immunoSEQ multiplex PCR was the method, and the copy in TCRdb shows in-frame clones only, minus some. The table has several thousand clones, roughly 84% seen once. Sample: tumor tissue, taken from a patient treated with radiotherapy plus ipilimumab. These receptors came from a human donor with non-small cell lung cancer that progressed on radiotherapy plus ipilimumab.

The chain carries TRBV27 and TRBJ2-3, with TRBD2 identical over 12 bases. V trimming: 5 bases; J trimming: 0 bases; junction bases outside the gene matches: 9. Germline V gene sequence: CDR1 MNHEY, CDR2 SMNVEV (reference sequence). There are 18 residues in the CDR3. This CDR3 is CASSTRLAGVTSTDTQYF. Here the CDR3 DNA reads TGTGCCAGCAGTACCCGACTAGCGGGGGTTACTAGCACAGATACGCAGTATTTT.

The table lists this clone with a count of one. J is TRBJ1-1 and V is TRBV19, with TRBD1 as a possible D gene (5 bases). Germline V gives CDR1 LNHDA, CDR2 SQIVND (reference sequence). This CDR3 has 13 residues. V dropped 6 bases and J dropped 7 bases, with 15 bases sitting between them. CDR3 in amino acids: CASRIQVTGEAFF. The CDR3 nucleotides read TGTGCCAGTAGGATACAGGTGACGGGTGAAGCTTTCTTT.

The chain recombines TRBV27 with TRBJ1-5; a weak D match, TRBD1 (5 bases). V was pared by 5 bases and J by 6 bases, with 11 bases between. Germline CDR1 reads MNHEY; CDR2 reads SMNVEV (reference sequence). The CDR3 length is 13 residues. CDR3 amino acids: CASSPLTGQPQHF. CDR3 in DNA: TGTGCCAGCAGTCCCCTTACAGGTCAGCCCCAGCATTTT.

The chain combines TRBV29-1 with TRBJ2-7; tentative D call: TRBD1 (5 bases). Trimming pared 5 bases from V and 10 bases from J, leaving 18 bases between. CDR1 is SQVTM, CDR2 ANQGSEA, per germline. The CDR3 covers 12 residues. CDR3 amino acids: CSVPLQGEAQYF. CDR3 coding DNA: TGCAGCGTTCCCCTCCAGGGTGAAGCCCAGTACTTC.

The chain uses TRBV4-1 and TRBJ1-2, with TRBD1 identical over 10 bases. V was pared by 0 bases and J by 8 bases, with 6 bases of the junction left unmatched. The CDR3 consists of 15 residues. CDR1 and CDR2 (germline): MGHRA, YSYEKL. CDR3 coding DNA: TGCGCCAGCAGCCAAGAGACAGGGGGCGATGGCGGCTACACCTTC. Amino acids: CASSQETGGDGGYTF.

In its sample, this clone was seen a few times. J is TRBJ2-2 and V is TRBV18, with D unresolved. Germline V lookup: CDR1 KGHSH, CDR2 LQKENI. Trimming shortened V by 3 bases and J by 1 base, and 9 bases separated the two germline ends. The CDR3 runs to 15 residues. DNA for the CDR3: TGTGCCAGCTCACCCCTCTCGGGGAACACCGGGGAGCTGTTTTTT. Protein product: CASSPLSGNTGELFF.

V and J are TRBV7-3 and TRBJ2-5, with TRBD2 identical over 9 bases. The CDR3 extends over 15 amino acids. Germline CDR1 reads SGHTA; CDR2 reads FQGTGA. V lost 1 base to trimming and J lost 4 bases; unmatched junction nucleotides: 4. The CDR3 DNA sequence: TGTGCCAGCAGCTTAAGCGGGGGGGCCGGAGAGACCCAGTACTTC. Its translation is CASSLSGGAGETQYF. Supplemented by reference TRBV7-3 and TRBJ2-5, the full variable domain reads GAGVSQTPSNKVTEKGKYVELRCDPISGHTALYWYRQSLGQGPEFLIYFQGTGAADDSGLPNDRFFAVRPEGSVSTLKIQRTERGDSAVYLCASSLSGGAGETQYFGPGTRLLVL.

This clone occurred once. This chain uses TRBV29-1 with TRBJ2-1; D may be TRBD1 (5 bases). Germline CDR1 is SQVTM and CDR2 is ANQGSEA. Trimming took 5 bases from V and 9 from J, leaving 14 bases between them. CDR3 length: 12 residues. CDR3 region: CSVSLAQGEQFF. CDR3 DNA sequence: TGCAGCGTTTCTTTGGCCCAGGGTGAGCAGTTCTTC.

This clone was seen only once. CDR3 bases: TGCAGCGTCCTAACAGCTACTTTCGACTATGGCTACACCTTC. Encoded protein: CSVLTATFDYGYTF. The chain is built from TRBV29-1 and TRBJ1-2; D is unclear. Germline V gives CDR1 SQVTM, CDR2 ANQGSEA. This CDR3 contains 14 residues. The V gene lost 6 bases and the J gene lost 3 bases, with 17 bases spanning the gap.

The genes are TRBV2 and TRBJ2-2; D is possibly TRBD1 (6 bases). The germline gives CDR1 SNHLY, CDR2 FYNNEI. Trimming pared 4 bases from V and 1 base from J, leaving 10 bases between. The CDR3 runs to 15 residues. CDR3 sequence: CASSVMTGNTGELFF. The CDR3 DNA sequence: TGTGCCAGCAGTGTTATGACAGGGAACACCGGGGAGCTGTTTTTT.

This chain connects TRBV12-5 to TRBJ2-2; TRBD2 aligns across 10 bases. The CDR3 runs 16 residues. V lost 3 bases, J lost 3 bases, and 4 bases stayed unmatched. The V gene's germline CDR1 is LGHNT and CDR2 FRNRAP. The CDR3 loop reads CASGFIAGGYTGELFF. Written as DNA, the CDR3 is TGTGCTAGTGGTTTCATAGCGGGGGGTTACACCGGGGAGCTGTTTTTT.

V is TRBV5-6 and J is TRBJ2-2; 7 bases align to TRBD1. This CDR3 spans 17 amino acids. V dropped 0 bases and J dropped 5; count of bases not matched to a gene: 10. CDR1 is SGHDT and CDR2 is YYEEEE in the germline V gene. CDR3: CASSLDRGLGWTGELFF. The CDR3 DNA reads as TGTGCCAGCAGCTTGGATAGGGGGCTCGGTTGGACCGGGGAGCTGTTTTTT. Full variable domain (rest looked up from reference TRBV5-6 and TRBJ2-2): DAGVTQSPTHLIKTRGQQVTLRCSPKSGHDTVSWYQQALGQGPQFIFQYYEEEERQRGNFPDRFSGHQFPNYSSELNVNALLLGDSALYLCASSLDRGLGWTGELFFGEGSRLTVL.

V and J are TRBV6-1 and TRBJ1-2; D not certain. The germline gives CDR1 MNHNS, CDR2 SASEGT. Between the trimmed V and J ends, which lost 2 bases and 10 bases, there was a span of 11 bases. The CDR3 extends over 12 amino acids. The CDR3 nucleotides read TGTGCCAGCAGTGAATCCCCCATGGTCTACACCTTC. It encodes CASSESPMVYTF.

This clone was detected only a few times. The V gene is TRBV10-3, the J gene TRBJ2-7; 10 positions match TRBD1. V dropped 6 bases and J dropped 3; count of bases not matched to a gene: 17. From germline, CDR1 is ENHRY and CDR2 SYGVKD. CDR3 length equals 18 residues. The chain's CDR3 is CAIRPGTGDSQLLYEQYF. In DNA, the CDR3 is TGTGCCATCAGGCCCGGGACAGGGGACTCCCAGTTGCTCTACGAGCAGTACTTC.

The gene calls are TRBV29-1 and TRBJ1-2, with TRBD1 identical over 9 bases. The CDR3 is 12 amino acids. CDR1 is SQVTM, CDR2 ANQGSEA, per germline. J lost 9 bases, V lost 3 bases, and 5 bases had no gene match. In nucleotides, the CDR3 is TGCAGCGTTGACGAGACAGGGGGAAGCTACACCTTC. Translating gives CSVDETGGSYTF.

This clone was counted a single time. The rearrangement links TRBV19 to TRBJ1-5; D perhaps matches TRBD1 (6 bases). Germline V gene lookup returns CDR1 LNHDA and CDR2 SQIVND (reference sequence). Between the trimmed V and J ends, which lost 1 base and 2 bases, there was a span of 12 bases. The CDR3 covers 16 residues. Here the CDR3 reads CASSIVGGGGNQPQHF. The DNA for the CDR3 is TGTGCCAGTAGTATAGTTGGAGGGGGAGGCAATCAGCCCCAGCATTTT.

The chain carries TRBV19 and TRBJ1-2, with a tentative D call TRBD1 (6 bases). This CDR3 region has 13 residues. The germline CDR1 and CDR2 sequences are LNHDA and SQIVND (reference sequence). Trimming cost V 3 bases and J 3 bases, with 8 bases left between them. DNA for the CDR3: TGTGCCAGTAGTATTGGGGGCTACTATGGCTACACCTTC. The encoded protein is CASSIGGYYGYTF.

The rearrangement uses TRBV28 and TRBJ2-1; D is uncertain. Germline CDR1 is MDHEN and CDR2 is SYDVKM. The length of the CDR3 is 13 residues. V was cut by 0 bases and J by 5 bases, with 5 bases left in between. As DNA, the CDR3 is TGTGCCAGCAGTTTATGGTTGGACAATGAGCAGTTCTTC. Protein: CASSLWLDNEQFF.

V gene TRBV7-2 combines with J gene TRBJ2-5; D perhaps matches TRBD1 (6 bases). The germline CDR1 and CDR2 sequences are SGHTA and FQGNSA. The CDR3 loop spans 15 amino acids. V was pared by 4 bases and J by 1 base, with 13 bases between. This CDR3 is CASSSDRNLQETQYF. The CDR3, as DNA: TGTGCCAGCAGCTCCGACAGGAACCTCCAAGAGACCCAGTACTTC.

The DNA of the CDR3 is TGTGCCACCAGCAGAGCCGGGGACGGGGGCTCCTATAATTCACCCCTCCACTTT. This gives the protein CATSRAGDGGSYNSPLHF. The rearrangement joins TRBV15 to TRBJ1-6, with D perhaps matching TRBD1 (5 bases). Trimming stripped 1 base from V and 0 bases from J, with 13 bases between. Germline CDR1 and CDR2: LNHNV and YYDKDF (reference sequence). The CDR3 totals 18 residues.

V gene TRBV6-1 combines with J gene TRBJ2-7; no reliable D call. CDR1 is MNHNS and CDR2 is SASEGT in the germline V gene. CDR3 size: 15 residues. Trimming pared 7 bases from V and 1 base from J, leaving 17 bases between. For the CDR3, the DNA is TGTGCCAGCATGTCTCTTATGAGTGGGTCCTACGAGCAGTACTTC. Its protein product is CASMSLMSGSYEQYF.

DNA for the CDR3: TGCGCCAGCAGCGGCCCAAACACCGGGGAGCTGTTTTTT. It codes for CASSGPNTGELFF. The chain has TRBV5-1 and TRBJ2-2, with D hard to call. V lost 4 bases to trimming and J lost 2 bases, with 6 bases between them. The CDR3 consists of 13 residues. Germline loops: CDR1 SGHRS, CDR2 YFSETQ.

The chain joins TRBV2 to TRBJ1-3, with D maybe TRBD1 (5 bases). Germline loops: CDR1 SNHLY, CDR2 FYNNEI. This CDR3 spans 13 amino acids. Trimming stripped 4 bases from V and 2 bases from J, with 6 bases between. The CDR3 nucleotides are TGTGCCAGCAGTGCAGGGACTGGAAACACCATATATTTT. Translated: CASSAGTGNTIYF.

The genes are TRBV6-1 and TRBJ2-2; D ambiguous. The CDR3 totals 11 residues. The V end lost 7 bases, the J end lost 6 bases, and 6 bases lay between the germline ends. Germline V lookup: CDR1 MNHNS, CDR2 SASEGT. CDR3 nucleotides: TGTGCCAGCATAAGGGCCGGGGAGCTGTTTTTT. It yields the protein CASIRAGELFF.

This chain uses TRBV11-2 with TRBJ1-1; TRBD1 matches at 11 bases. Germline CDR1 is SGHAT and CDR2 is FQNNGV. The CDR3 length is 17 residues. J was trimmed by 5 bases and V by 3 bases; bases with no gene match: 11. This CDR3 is CASSLEAGQGARTEAFF. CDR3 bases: TGTGCCAGCAGCTTGGAAGCCGGACAGGGGGCGAGAACTGAAGCTTTCTTT.

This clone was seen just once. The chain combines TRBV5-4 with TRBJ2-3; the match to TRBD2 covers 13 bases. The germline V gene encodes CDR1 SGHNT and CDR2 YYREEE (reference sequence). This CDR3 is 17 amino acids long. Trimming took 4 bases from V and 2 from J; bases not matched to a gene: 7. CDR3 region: CASSPGLAGALTDTQYF. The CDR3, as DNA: TGTGCCAGCAGCCCTGGACTAGCGGGGGCCCTCACAGATACGCAGTATTTT.

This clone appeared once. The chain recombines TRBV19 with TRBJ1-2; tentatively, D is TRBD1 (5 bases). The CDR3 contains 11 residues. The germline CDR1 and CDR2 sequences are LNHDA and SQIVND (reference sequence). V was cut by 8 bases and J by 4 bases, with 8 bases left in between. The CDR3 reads CASDGGYGYTF. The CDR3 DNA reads TGTGCCAGTGACGGGGGCTATGGCTACACCTTC.

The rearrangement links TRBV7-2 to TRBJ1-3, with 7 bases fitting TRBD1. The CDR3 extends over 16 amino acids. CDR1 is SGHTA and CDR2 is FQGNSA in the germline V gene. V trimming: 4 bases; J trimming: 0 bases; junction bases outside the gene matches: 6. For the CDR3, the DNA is TGTGCCAGCAGCTCGATCTACAGGGGCTCTGGAAACACCATATATTTT. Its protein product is CASSSIYRGSGNTIYF.

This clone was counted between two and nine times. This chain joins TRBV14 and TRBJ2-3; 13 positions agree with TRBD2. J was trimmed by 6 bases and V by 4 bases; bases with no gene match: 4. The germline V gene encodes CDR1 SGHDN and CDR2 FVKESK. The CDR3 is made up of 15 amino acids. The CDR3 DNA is TGTGCCAGCAGCCCCGGGACTAGCGGGGTGGATACGCAGTATTTT. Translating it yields CASSPGTSGVDTQYF.

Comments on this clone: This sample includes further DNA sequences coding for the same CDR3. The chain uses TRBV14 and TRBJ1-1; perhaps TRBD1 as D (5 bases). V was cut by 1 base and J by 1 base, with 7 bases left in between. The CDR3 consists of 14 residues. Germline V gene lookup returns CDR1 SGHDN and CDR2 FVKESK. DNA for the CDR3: TGTGCCAGCAGCCAAGGGGGGGGGAACACTGAAGCTTTCTTT. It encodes CASSQGGGNTEAFF.

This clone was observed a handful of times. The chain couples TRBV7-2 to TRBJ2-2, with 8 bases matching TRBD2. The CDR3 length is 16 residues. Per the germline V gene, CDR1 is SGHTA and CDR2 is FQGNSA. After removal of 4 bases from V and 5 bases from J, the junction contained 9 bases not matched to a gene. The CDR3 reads CASSSSGGGHTGELFF. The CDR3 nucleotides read TGTGCCAGCAGCTCCTCCGGGGGGGGGCATACCGGGGAGCTGTTTTTT. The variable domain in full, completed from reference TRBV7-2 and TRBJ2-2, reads GAGVSQSPSNKVTEKGKDVELRCDPISGHTALYWYRQSLGQGLEFLIYFQGNSAPDKSGLPSDRFSAERTGGSVSTLTIQRTQQEDSAVYLCASSSSGGGHTGELFFGEGSRLTVL.

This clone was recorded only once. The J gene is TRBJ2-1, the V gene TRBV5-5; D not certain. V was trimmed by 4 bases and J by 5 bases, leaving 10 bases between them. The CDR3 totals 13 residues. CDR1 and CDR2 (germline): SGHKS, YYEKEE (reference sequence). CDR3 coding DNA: TGTGCCAGCAGCACGACCCCCGACAATGAGCAGTTCTTC. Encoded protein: CASSTTPDNEQFF.